The 29 T cell receptor beta chains in this list originate from one sample, sequenced in a study of radiotherapy plus CTLA-4 blockade in lung cancer. Produced via immunoSEQ multiplex PCR; TCRdb's table is partial and in-frame only. Of over 75,000 clones listed, roughly four fifths are singletons. The source material was peripheral blood, sampled from a patient treated with radiotherapy plus ipilimumab. These TCRs come from a human donor with non-small cell lung cancer who had stable disease on radiotherapy plus ipilimumab.

This clone has more than one count but fewer than ten. This rearrangement joins TRBV7-6 to TRBJ1-3; 8 positions agree with TRBD1. Germline assignment: CDR1 SGHVS and CDR2 FNYEAQ. This CDR3 comprises 16 residues. J lost 0 bases, V lost 1 base, and 2 bases had no gene match. The CDR3 region is CASSLEQGGSGNTIYF. Written as DNA, the CDR3 is TGTGCCAGCAGCTTAGAACAGGGGGGCTCTGGAAACACCATATATTTT.

The rearrangement links TRBV6-1 to TRBJ1-1; 7 nucleotides line up with TRBD1. Germline V CDR1 and CDR2: MNHNS, SASEGT. The CDR3 is 13 amino acids. V lost 8 bases, J lost 1 base, and 4 bases stayed unmatched. CDR3 coding DNA: TGTGCCAGCCGCCGGGACAGGAACACTGAAGCTTTCTTT. It codes for CASRRDRNTEAFF.

The V gene is TRBV5-1, the J gene TRBJ2-7, with D unresolved. Per the germline V gene, CDR1 is SGHRS and CDR2 is YFSETQ. This CDR3 is built from 12 residues. Trimming removed 4 bases at V and 6 bases at J, with 11 bases between. The CDR3 DNA reads TGCGCCAGCAGCGGAACGTCCGGCGAGCAGTACTTC. This translates into CASSGTSGEQYF. Drawing the rest from reference TRBV5-1 and TRBJ2-7, the complete variable domain is KAGVTQTPRYLIKTRGQQVTLSCSPISGHRSVSWYQQTPGQGLQFLFEYFSETQRNKGNFPGRFSGRQFSNSRSEMNVSTLELGDSALYLCASSGTSGEQYFGPGTRLTVT.

The chain employs TRBV7-2 and TRBJ1-2; D perhaps matches TRBD1 (6 bases). The V end lost 6 bases, the J end lost 7 bases, and 18 bases lay between the germline ends. This CDR3 contains 14 residues. The germline V gene has CDR1 SGHTA and CDR2 FQGNSA. The CDR3 nucleotides are TGTGCCAGCAGTAGGGGCGTGGGGGCCTTTGGCTACACCTTC. This gives the protein CASSRGVGAFGYTF.

J is TRBJ1-2 and V is TRBV10-1, with a weak D call TRBD1 (5 bases). Germline V gene data show CDR1 as WNHNN and CDR2 as SYGVQD (reference sequence). Trimming cost V 6 bases and J 8 bases, with 16 bases left between them. The CDR3 runs 13 residues. CDR3 sequence reads: CASSVSRVDGYTF. The CDR3 DNA follows: TGCGCCAGCAGCGTTTCCAGGGTTGACGGCTACACCTTC.

This chain uses TRBV10-1 with TRBJ1-1, with D possibly TRBD1 on 6 matching bases. V lost 0 bases and J lost 5, with 13 bases in between. This CDR3 is built from 15 residues. The germline gives CDR1 WNHNN, CDR2 SYGVQD (reference sequence). CDR3 region: CASSESRGLWTEAFF. CDR3 DNA: TGCGCCAGCAGTGAGTCACGGGGGCTGTGGACTGAAGCTTTCTTT.

The CDR3 sequence: CASSLGSGPGEPQHF. The CDR3 region has the DNA TGTGCCAGCAGCTTAGGATCAGGACCGGGTGAGCCCCAGCATTTT. The chain carries TRBV7-6 and TRBJ1-5; D gene ambiguous. Germline V gene data show CDR1 as SGHVS and CDR2 as FNYEAQ. V was pared by 1 base and J by 8 bases, with 15 bases between. The CDR3 length is 15 residues.

The J gene is TRBJ2-7, the V gene TRBV9; the D gene is possibly TRBD2 (5 bases). Trimming pared 1 base from V and 2 bases from J, leaving 10 bases between. CDR1 and CDR2 from the germline V gene are SGDLS and YYNGEE. CDR3 length equals 14 residues. The CDR3 here is CASSVSPSTYEQYF. The CDR3 region has the DNA TGTGCCAGCAGCGTAAGTCCTAGCACCTACGAGCAGTACTTC.

The rearrangement uses TRBV5-4 and TRBJ2-3; 12 bases are a match to TRBD2. V trimming: 4 bases; J trimming: 9 bases; junction bases outside the gene matches: 12. CDR3 length: 16 residues. CDR1 and CDR2 from the germline V gene are SGHNT and YYREEE (reference sequence). The CDR3 coding sequence is TGTGCCAGCAGCCGAGTCGGGACTAGCGGGTCCCTGACGCAGTATTTT. Translated: CASSRVGTSGSLTQYF.

This clone is a singleton in its sample. The rearrangement links TRBV9 to TRBJ2-5, with a possible D match to TRBD2 (7 bases). Germline lookup yields CDR1 SGDLS and CDR2 YYNGEE. The CDR3 consists of 15 residues. Trimming removed 2 bases at V and 5 bases at J, with 16 bases between. As DNA, the CDR3 is TGTGCCAGCAGCGTTAGCTTAGGGGGAGGGGAGACCCAGTACTTC. It specifies CASSVSLGGGETQYF.

This rearrangement joins TRBV5-6 to TRBJ2-1; the match to TRBD2 covers 12 bases. V dropped 6 bases and J dropped 1; count of bases not matched to a gene: 5. The CDR3 has 16 amino acids. CDR1 is SGHDT, CDR2 YYEEEE, per germline. The CDR3 DNA reads TGTGCCAGCACCGCAGGGACTAGCGGGTCCTACAATGAGCAGTTCTTC. It specifies CASTAGTSGSYNEQFF.

The chain has TRBV9 and TRBJ2-1; D might be TRBD2 (6 bases). Germline V lookup: CDR1 SGDLS, CDR2 YYNGEE. The CDR3 has 16 residues. Trimming pared 4 bases from V and 5 bases from J, leaving 19 bases between. Written as DNA, the CDR3 is TGTGCCAGCAGCTATGCCGGCGCGGGGCCTAACAATGAGCAGTTCTTC. This encodes CASSYAGAGPNNEQFF.

V is TRBV19 and J is TRBJ2-3, with TRBD1 matching over 9 bases. The trim removed 10 bases at V and 3 bases at J, leaving 5 bases unmatched. Germline loops: CDR1 LNHDA, CDR2 SQIVND (reference sequence). The CDR3 loop spans 13 amino acids. In DNA, the CDR3 is TGTGCCACCGGGACAGGGAGGACAGATACGCAGTATTTT. This translates into CATGTGRTDTQYF.

DNA of the CDR3: TGTGCCAGCCGACCTGCCGGGACTAGGAACAATGAGCAGTTCTTC. It is translated as CASRPAGTRNNEQFF. V usage is TRBV18 and J usage is TRBJ2-1; 8 nucleotides agree with TRBD2. V lost 8 bases to trimming and J lost 5 bases; unmatched junction nucleotides: 11. The CDR3 is made up of 15 amino acids. Per the germline V gene, CDR1 is KGHSH and CDR2 is LQKENI.

This chain uses TRBV9 with TRBJ1-2; 7 nucleotides match TRBD1. CDR1 SGDLS and CDR2 YYNGEE come from the germline V gene. V trimming: 2 bases; J trimming: 8 bases; junction bases outside the gene matches: 12. The CDR3 is made up of 15 amino acids. CDR3 region: CASSVSLNRGGGYTF. The CDR3 DNA reads as TGTGCCAGCAGCGTGTCCTTGAACAGGGGCGGAGGCTACACCTTC.

The V gene is TRBV11-3, the J gene TRBJ1-3, with D perhaps TRBD1 (5 bases). Germline V gene sequence: CDR1 SGHNT, CDR2 YENEEA. The V end was cut by 5 bases, the J end by 2 bases, with 10 bases between. The CDR3 runs to 14 residues. For the CDR3, the DNA is TGTGCCAGCAGCCCCGACAGAACTGGAAACACCATATATTTT. Encoded protein: CASSPDRTGNTIYF.

The V call is TRBV27, the J call TRBJ1-5; tentatively, D is TRBD1 (5 bases). This CDR3 spans 14 amino acids. Per germline, CDR1 MNHEY and CDR2 SMNVEV (reference sequence). V dropped 3 bases and J dropped 4 bases, with 10 bases sitting between them. CDR3 bases: TGTGCCAGCAGTTTCGGGACGGGGAATCAGCCCCAGCATTTT. Protein product: CASSFGTGNQPQHF.

This rearrangement joins TRBV7-2 to TRBJ1-2; D may be TRBD1 (6 bases). The germline gives CDR1 SGHTA, CDR2 FQGNSA. This CDR3 has 13 residues. V gave up 3 bases and J gave up 4 bases, with 9 bases separating them. The CDR3: CASSFDRSYGYTF. The CDR3 nucleotides read TGTGCCAGCAGCTTCGACAGGAGCTATGGCTACACCTTC. The full variable domain, its missing parts supplied by reference TRBV7-2 and TRBJ1-2, is GAGVSQSPSNKVTEKGKDVELRCDPISGHTALYWYRQSLGQGLEFLIYFQGNSAPDKSGLPSDRFSAERTGGSVSTLTIQRTQQEDSAVYLCASSFDRSYGYTFGSGTRLTVV.

This clone was observed a few times. V gene TRBV30 combines with J gene TRBJ1-1; D is unclear. V lost 4 bases, J lost 4 bases, and 10 bases lay in between. Looked up from germline, CDR1 is GTSNPN and CDR2 is SVGIG (reference sequence). CDR3 size: 12 residues. Written as DNA, the CDR3 is TGTGCCTGGACCTTTGGGTCCACTGAAGCTTTCTTT. This codes for CAWTFGSTEAFF.

The chain combines TRBV28 with TRBJ1-3; no clear D gene. The CDR3 has 15 residues. CDR1 and CDR2 from the germline V gene are MDHEN and SYDVKM. Between the trimmed V and J ends, which lost 4 bases and 4 bases, there was a span of 14 bases. CDR3 loop: CASSSETMVGNTIYF. The CDR3 DNA is TGTGCCAGCAGTTCGGAGACAATGGTGGGAAACACCATATATTTT.

The chain links TRBV25-1 to TRBJ2-5; D possibly corresponds to TRBD1 (7 bases). Per the germline V gene, CDR1 is MGHDK and CDR2 is SYGVNS. The V end was cut by 1 base, the J end by 4 bases, with 16 bases between. The CDR3 spans 16 residues. This CDR3 reads CASSESGRGERETQYF. For the CDR3, the DNA is TGTGCCAGCAGTGAATCTGGCAGGGGGGAGAGAGAGACCCAGTACTTC. Full variable domain (outside the CDR3, taken from reference TRBV25-1 and TRBJ2-5): EADIYQTPRYLVIGTGKKITLECSQTMGHDKMYWYQQDPGMELHLIHYSYGVNSTEKGDLSSESTVSRIRTEHFPLTLESARPSHTSQYLCASSESGRGERETQYFGPGTRLLVL.

The DNA of the CDR3 is TGTGCCATCTCCGGGACAGGGGATCAGCCCCAGCATTTT. Its translation: CAISGTGDQPQHF. This chain links TRBV10-3 with TRBJ1-5, with TRBD1 matching over 10 bases. The J segment lost 5 bases and the V segment lost 8 bases, leaving 3 bases of the junction unmatched. The germline V gene has CDR1 ENHRY and CDR2 SYGVKD. The CDR3 sequence is 13 residues long.

This chain uses TRBV9 with TRBJ2-2, with D perhaps matching TRBD1 (6 bases). The CDR3 covers 14 residues. Germline V gene data show CDR1 as SGDLS and CDR2 as YYNGEE. V lost 3 bases and J lost 2, with 8 bases in between. The CDR3 bases are TGTGCCAGCAGCGGGACAGTTAACACCGGGGAGCTGTTTTTT. Translating gives CASSGTVNTGELFF.

V and J are TRBV18 and TRBJ2-7, with 10 bases lining up with TRBD1. Trimming at V came to 2 bases and at J to 5 bases, leaving 12 bases not matched to a gene. The CDR3 spans 17 residues. The germline V gene encodes CDR1 KGHSH and CDR2 LQKENI. The CDR3 nucleotides are TGTGCCAGCTCACCAACGGCTTTGGGACAGGGGCGCGACGAGCAGTACTTC. It specifies CASSPTALGQGRDEQYF.

This clone was picked up one time. The chain joins TRBV7-8 to TRBJ2-2; 10 bases align to TRBD2. CDR1 is SGHVS and CDR2 is FQNEAQ in the germline V gene. The CDR3 is made up of 16 amino acids. Unmatched junction bases numbered 3, after V lost 4 bases and J lost 1 base. This CDR3 reads CASSSSGRGNTGELFF. Here the CDR3 DNA reads TGTGCCAGCAGCTCCAGCGGGAGGGGGAACACCGGGGAGCTGTTTTTT.

Here the CDR3 reads CASSPVSTEGDYEQYF. Here the CDR3 DNA reads TGTGCCAGCAGTCCCGTATCGACAGAAGGGGATTACGAGCAGTACTTC. The chain combines TRBV28 with TRBJ2-7; possibly TRBD1 for D (5 bases). Between the trimmed V and J ends, which lost 5 bases and 4 bases, there was a span of 21 bases. CDR1 and CDR2 from the germline V gene are MDHEN and SYDVKM. This CDR3 spans 16 amino acids.

The V gene is TRBV19, the J gene TRBJ1-2, with D possibly being TRBD1 (6 bases). Trimming removed 5 bases at V and 2 bases at J, with 12 bases between. This CDR3 is built from 14 residues. Germline V gene data show CDR1 as LNHDA and CDR2 as SQIVND (reference sequence). This CDR3 is CASSQDRLNYGYTF. The CDR3 DNA sequence: TGTGCCAGTAGTCAGGACAGACTAAACTATGGCTACACCTTC. The complete variable domain, with remaining parts taken from reference TRBV19 and TRBJ1-2, reads DGGITQSPKYLFRKEGQNVTLSCEQNLNHDAMYWYRQDPGQGLRLIYYSQIVNDFQKGDIAEGYSVSREKKESFPLTVTSAQKNPTAFYLCASSQDRLNYGYTFGSGTRLTVV.

The chain joins TRBV27 to TRBJ1-1; D is unclear. Germline CDR1 is MNHEY and CDR2 is SMNVEV (reference sequence). V was shortened by 2 bases and J by 7 bases, with 17 bases between the two germline ends. The CDR3 is 15 residues long. For the CDR3, the DNA is TGTGCCAGCAGTTTAGGGCAGATGGGAGGGAGTGAAGCTTTCTTT. Translated: CASSLGQMGGSEAFF.

V is TRBV28 and J is TRBJ1-1; D not certain. V shed 6 bases and J shed 0 bases, with 14 bases lying between them. This CDR3 region has 15 residues. Germline V lookup: CDR1 MDHEN, CDR2 SYDVKM. The CDR3 DNA is TGTGCCAGCAGAGCGCGGACGGCCGTGAACACTGAAGCTTTCTTT. Encoded protein: CASRARTAVNTEAFF.